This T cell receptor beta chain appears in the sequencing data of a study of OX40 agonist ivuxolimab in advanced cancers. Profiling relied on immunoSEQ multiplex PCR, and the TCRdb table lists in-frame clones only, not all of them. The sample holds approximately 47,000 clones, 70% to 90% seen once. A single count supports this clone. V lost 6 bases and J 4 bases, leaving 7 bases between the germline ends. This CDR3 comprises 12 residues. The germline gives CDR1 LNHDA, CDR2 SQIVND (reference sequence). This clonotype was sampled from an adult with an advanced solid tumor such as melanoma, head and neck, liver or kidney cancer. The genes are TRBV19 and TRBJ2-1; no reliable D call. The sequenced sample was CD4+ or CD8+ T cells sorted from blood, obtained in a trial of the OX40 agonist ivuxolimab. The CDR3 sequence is CASSVQYNEQFF. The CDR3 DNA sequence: TGTGCCAGTAGCGTTCAATACAATGAGCAGTTCTTC.